Reported below is one T cell receptor beta chain. No antigen is known for it. The sample originates from a study of early stage breast cancer tumors. About the research overall: Of 15 to 20 invasive breast tumors, twelve were hormone receptor-positive, HER2-negative. Invasive lobular carcinomas made up about 30% of the 12 ER+/PR+/HER2- tumors.

The germline V and J ends were trimmed by 7 bases and 3 bases, with 10 bases remaining between them. Germline V gene sequence: CDR1 LNHDA, CDR2 SQIVND (reference sequence). The CDR3 runs 13 residues. Study-wide results and caveats: Enriched TCRB sequences shared across patients were mostly commonly generated sequences. Compared with adjacent normal breast, tumors showed about 2.5-fold denser, more clonal T cells.

This table comes from immunoSEQ multiplex PCR, and its TCRdb copy is limited to in-frame clones, with some not included. The data hold tens of thousands of clones, with over 65% observed a single time. This receptor was taken from a person aged 30 to 39 with breast cancer. This sequence joins TRBV19 and TRBJ1-5; the D gene is possibly TRBD1 (6 bases). Material: blood. The CDR3 reads CASKQGYNQPQHF. The DNA for the CDR3 is TGTGCCAGTAAACAGGGATACAATCAGCCCCAGCATTTT.